This T cell receptor beta chain is from a study of cytomegalovirus exposure and HLA in healthy donors. It was with 60 Vbeta and 13 Jbeta primers that the PCR ran. TCRdb keeps only in-frame clones here, not all; method: immunoSEQ multiplex PCR. In the table there are more than 150,000 clones, over 80% of which are singletons. Nominally healthy donors provided the samples, though records likely missed some immune exposures. This CDR3 is 17 amino acids long. Trimming removed 1 base from V and 0 bases from J, with 14 bases in between. Germline loops: CDR1 SGHDT, CDR2 YYEEEE. This clone has only a few counts. Antigen: not known. Study observations and caveats: Testing in vitro showed three CMV-associated chains specific for CMV antigens. Despite most TCR sequences being rare, some public TCRs occurred in many donors. According to an earlier analysis, most TCR beta V segments yielded productive rearrangements about 87% or about 30% of the time.

The material sequenced was PBMCs. This clonotype was obtained from a young woman in good health and CMV-seronegative. This chain joins TRBV5-6 and TRBJ1-3; D gene unclear. This CDR3 is CASSLWSGLYSGNTIYF. The CDR3 bases are TGTGCCAGCAGCTTGTGGTCGGGGTTATACTCTGGAAACACCATATATTTT.